This T cell receptor (beta chain) originates from a study of post-analysis software for immune sequencing data. Study observations and caveats: In patients, TRBV5-6, TRBV5-1 and TRBV20-1 belonged to four or five TRBV segments found more frequently than in controls.

V lost 1 base and J 4 bases, leaving 10 bases between the germline ends. CDR3 length: 14 residues. Germline lookup yields CDR1 LGHDT and CDR2 YNNKEL (reference sequence). Presence of unique molecular identifiers characterized the TCR beta cDNA libraries. The yield from about 1 to 10 million T cells was around 500,000 cDNA molecules in total. TCRdb used MiXCR to reprocess the PCR reads, holding one entry per CDR3 protein. This table holds 700,000 to 800,000 distinct CDR3 sequences, roughly 27% found once. With regard to this clonotype: Its antigen is unknown.

This chain joins TRBV3-1 and TRBJ1-1, with no clear D. Sequences were obtained from blood. This TCR was recovered from a girl between 10 and 17 years old with multiple sclerosis. This CDR3 reads CASSQGPGGTEAFF. The CDR3 DNA sequence: TGTGCCAGCAGCCAAGGTCCAGGTGGCACTGAAGCTTTCTTT.